This passage covers 24 T cell receptor beta chains from one sample sequenced in a study of blood T cell repertoires in COVID-19 (dated by TCRdb to 2020 to 2021). Preparation of the library involved the immunoSEQ multiplex PCR assay. TCRdb re-hosts the immuneACCESS table, in-frame sequences only. Its copies lack some clones; in the studies checked, an unresolved V gene accounts for under half of them, and the cause for the rest is not known. The sample data list roughly 87,000 clones, and 72% of these were observed just once. The ten largest clones take up around 15% of the sample. The sequenced sample consisted of peripheral blood. The source is a woman of 80 years or more with acute or convalescent COVID-19.

The chain has TRBV6-2 or TRBV6-3 and TRBJ2-3; 10 nucleotides agree with TRBD2. The CDR3 totals 18 residues. Unmatched junction bases numbered 13, after V lost 2 bases and J lost 5 bases. The germline gives CDR1 MNHEY, CDR2 SVGEGT. The CDR3 here is CASSYLSRTSGREDTQYF. The CDR3, as DNA: TGTGCCAGCAGTTACCTGAGTCGGACTAGCGGTCGGGAAGATACGCAGTATTTT.

The chain joins TRBV28 to TRBJ1-1; D gene uncertain. Germline CDR1 reads MDHEN; CDR2 reads SYDVKM. With 5 bases removed from V and 8 bases from J, the gap between germline ends came to 9 bases. The CDR3 has 11 amino acids. CDR3 loop: CASSRGDEAFF. CDR3 in DNA: TGTGCCAGCAGTCGGGGAGACGAAGCTTTCTTT.

The J gene is TRBJ2-3, the V gene TRBV6-5; no reliable D call. Germline loops: CDR1 MNHEY, CDR2 SVGAGI. The CDR3 has 15 amino acids. V dropped 4 bases and J dropped 2 bases, with 13 bases sitting between them. The CDR3 nucleotides are TGTGCCAGCAGTTCCCTTGGCGGTCTCACAGATACGCAGTATTTT. As protein: CASSSLGGLTDTQYF.

In its sample, this clone was seen once. V is TRBV30 and J is TRBJ1-5; a possible D gene is TRBD1 (6 bases). Per the germline V gene, CDR1 is GTSNPN and CDR2 is SVGIG (reference sequence). The CDR3 consists of 12 residues. The ends were cut back, 4 bases at V and 7 bases at J, with 11 bases in the middle. The CDR3 DNA follows: TGTGCCTGGACACAGGGCGACCAGCCCCAGCATTTT. It codes for CAWTQGDQPQHF.

This clone was found a few times. J is TRBJ1-6 and V is TRBV6-5, with no clear D. The CDR3 covers 16 residues. V lost 4 bases and J lost 0, with 10 bases in between. From germline, CDR1 is MNHEY and CDR2 SVGAGI. The CDR3 sequence is CASSSPTGSYNSPLHF. The CDR3 DNA follows: TGTGCCAGCAGTTCCCCGACGGGCTCCTATAATTCACCCCTCCACTTT.

Sample share makes this clone medium-sized. The rearrangement uses TRBV4-3 and TRBJ1-2, with a tentative D call TRBD1 (5 bases). V was shortened by 5 bases and J by 2 bases, with 18 bases between the two germline ends. This CDR3 is built from 16 residues. CDR1 and CDR2 from the germline V gene are LGHNA and YSLEER. The CDR3: CASSEFDMGLNYGYTF. CDR3 DNA sequence: TGCGCCAGCAGCGAGTTCGACATGGGGCTCAACTATGGCTACACCTTC.

V usage is TRBV18 and J usage is TRBJ1-5, with 7 bases that match TRBD1. The ends lost 5 bases at V and 3 bases at J; junction bases unmatched: 4. CDR1 KGHSH and CDR2 LQKENI come from the germline V gene. This CDR3 has 14 amino acids. The CDR3 sequence is CASSNQGVNQPQHF. The CDR3 nucleotides are TGTGCCAGCTCAAACCAGGGGGTCAATCAGCCCCAGCATTTT.

J is TRBJ1-1 and V is TRBV7-9, with D perhaps TRBD1 (6 bases). The germline CDR1 and CDR2 sequences are SEHNR and FQNEAQ (reference sequence). Trimming took off 4 bases at V and 5 bases at J, with 26 bases between the two ends. The CDR3 has 18 residues. CDR3 sequence (DNA): TGTGCCAGCAGCTCTATTACCGGGACAACCCTGAAGAGGACTGAAGCTTTCTTT. Translation: CASSSITGTTLKRTEAFF.

This clone occurred a few times. This chain connects TRBV7-8 to TRBJ1-1, with D possibly TRBD1 on 6 matching bases. CDR3 length: 15 residues. Germline assignment: CDR1 SGHVS and CDR2 FQNEAQ. V gave up 2 bases and J gave up 1 base, with 11 bases separating them. CDR3 nucleotide sequence: TGTGCCAGCAGCTTACTCTGGACAGCGAACACTGAAGCTTTCTTT. This sequence encodes CASSLLWTANTEAFF.

The rearrangement joins TRBV19 to TRBJ2-1; D might be TRBD2 (5 bases). The germline V and J ends were trimmed by 10 bases and 6 bases, with 25 bases remaining between them. Germline CDR1 and CDR2: LNHDA and SQIVND (reference sequence). The CDR3 sequence is 16 residues long. The CDR3 loop reads CATQTSGFPRGNEQFF. In DNA, the CDR3 is TGTGCCACCCAAACCTCGGGGTTCCCTCGGGGCAATGAGCAGTTCTTC.

The chain links TRBV5-1 to TRBJ2-1; 13 bases agree with TRBD2. Trimming at V came to 4 bases and at J to 4 bases, leaving 8 bases not matched to a gene. CDR1 is SGHRS, CDR2 YFSETQ, per germline. This CDR3 has 17 amino acids. CDR3 region: CASSGKTSGGAYNEQFF. The CDR3 DNA sequence: TGCGCCAGCAGCGGAAAAACTAGCGGGGGGGCATACAATGAGCAGTTCTTC.

This chain links TRBV28 with TRBJ1-2; TRBD1 agrees at 8 bases. This CDR3 comprises 13 residues. Unmatched junction bases numbered 4, after V lost 5 bases and J lost 5 bases. Germline values: CDR1 MDHEN, CDR2 SYDVKM. The CDR3 region is CASSAGQGYGYTF. CDR3 bases: TGTGCCAGCAGTGCCGGACAGGGTTATGGCTACACCTTC.

CDR3 protein: CASSRGTAEAFF. DNA for the CDR3: TGCGCCAGCAGCCGGGGGACGGCTGAAGCTTTCTTT. The chain uses TRBV5-1 and TRBJ1-1, with D maybe TRBD1 (5 bases). Trimming pared 4 bases from V and 6 bases from J, leaving 10 bases between. Germline values: CDR1 SGHRS, CDR2 YFSETQ. There are 12 residues in the CDR3. The entire variable domain, with the rest obtained from reference TRBV5-1 and TRBJ1-1, is as follows: KAGVTQTPRYLIKTRGQQVTLSCSPISGHRSVSWYQQTPGQGLQFLFEYFSETQRNKGNFPGRFSGRQFSNSRSEMNVSTLELGDSALYLCASSRGTAEAFFGQGTRLTVV.

The gene calls are TRBV5-1 and TRBJ2-7; TRBD1 matches 7 bases. Germline loops: CDR1 SGHRS, CDR2 YFSETQ. Trimming at V came to 4 bases and at J to 5 bases, leaving 15 bases not matched to a gene. This CDR3 spans 16 amino acids. In DNA form, the CDR3 reads TGCGCCAGCAGCCCAAACCGGGGACAGCCAGAGGACGAGCAGTACTTC. Residues: CASSPNRGQPEDEQYF.

The J gene is TRBJ2-7, the V gene TRBV28, with D maybe TRBD1 (5 bases). Trimming left V 8 bases short and J 2 bases short, with 13 bases between. Germline CDR1 and CDR2: MDHEN and SYDVKM. This CDR3 spans 13 amino acids. The CDR3 DNA reads as TGTGCCAGCGCCGAGCAGGGCCCCTACGAGCAGTACTTC. Translating it yields CASAEQGPYEQYF.

This chain uses TRBV5-1 with TRBJ2-3; the D gene is possibly TRBD2 (6 bases). Trimming took 5 bases from V and 3 from J, leaving 10 bases between them. Germline V gives CDR1 SGHRS, CDR2 YFSETQ. CDR3 length: 13 amino acids. CDR3 protein: CASREGPTDTQYF. The CDR3 DNA follows: TGCGCCAGCAGGGAGGGACCAACAGATACGCAGTATTTT.

This clone was detected only once. The chain has TRBV7-9 and TRBJ1-5; weak D call: TRBD1 (6 bases). The CDR3 loop spans 12 amino acids. Trimming shortened V by 8 bases and J by 7 bases, and 12 bases separated the two germline ends. Germline V CDR1 and CDR2: SEHNR, FQNEAQ (reference sequence). CDR3 region: CASGHREQPQHF. The CDR3 DNA follows: TGTGCCAGCGGTCACAGGGAGCAGCCCCAGCATTTT.

The V and J genes are TRBV7-3 and TRBJ1-2, with a possible D match to TRBD1 (6 bases). Trimming left V 2 bases short and J 3 bases short, with 10 bases between. Per germline, CDR1 SGHTA and CDR2 FQGTGA. The CDR3 totals 14 residues. DNA for the CDR3: TGTGCCAGCAGCTTAGAGGCAGGGGACTATGGCTACACCTTC. It encodes CASSLEAGDYGYTF.

This clone was picked up a small number of times. J is TRBJ2-1 and V is TRBV5-1, with 8 bases fitting TRBD2. The ends lost 3 bases at V and 1 base at J; junction bases unmatched: 6. The germline CDR1 and CDR2 sequences are SGHRS and YFSETQ. The CDR3 extends over 16 amino acids. The CDR3 nucleotides read TGCGCCAGCAGCTCCCGGGGGGGGGCGTCCTACAATGAGCAGTTCTTC. It translates to CASSSRGGASYNEQFF. The whole variable domain, remainder taken from reference TRBV5-1 and TRBJ2-1, is KAGVTQTPRYLIKTRGQQVTLSCSPISGHRSVSWYQQTPGQGLQFLFEYFSETQRNKGNFPGRFSGRQFSNSRSEMNVSTLELGDSALYLCASSSRGGASYNEQFFGPGTRLTVL.

The chain combines TRBV19 with TRBJ2-1; 10 bases are shared with TRBD2. Looked up from germline, CDR1 is LNHDA and CDR2 is SQIVND (reference sequence). The V gene end was trimmed by 7 bases and the J gene end by 10 bases; junction bases not matched to a gene: 13. The CDR3 totals 15 residues. The CDR3 region is CASNPGTSETSEQFF. CDR3 nucleotide sequence: TGTGCCAGTAATCCTGGGACTAGCGAGACGTCGGAGCAGTTCTTC.

V gene TRBV25-1 combines with J gene TRBJ2-2; D not resolved. The CDR3 sequence is 16 residues long. The V gene lost 1 base and the J gene lost 0 bases, with 9 bases spanning the gap. Looked up from germline, CDR1 is MGHDK and CDR2 is SYGVNS. The CDR3 here is CASSELTLANTGELFF. The CDR3 coding sequence is TGTGCCAGCAGTGAATTAACATTGGCGAACACCGGGGAGCTGTTTTTT.

This chain joins TRBV5-6 and TRBJ1-2; tentatively, D is TRBD1 (6 bases). V lost 4 bases and J 5 bases, leaving 15 bases between the germline ends. CDR1 SGHDT and CDR2 YYEEEE come from the germline V gene. There are 14 residues in the CDR3. Here the CDR3 reads CASSGLYREYGYTF. CDR3 coding DNA: TGTGCCAGCAGCGGCCTCTACAGGGAGTATGGCTACACCTTC.

This clone was seen a single time. This chain connects TRBV7-6 to TRBJ1-1; 10 bases match TRBD1. This CDR3 is 15 amino acids long. Per germline, CDR1 SGHVS and CDR2 FNYEAQ. With V trimmed by 0 bases and J by 5 bases, 3 bases remained unmatched. The CDR3: CASSLAPGQGTEAFF. In DNA form, the CDR3 reads TGTGCCAGCAGCTTAGCCCCGGGACAGGGGACTGAAGCTTTCTTT.

V is TRBV15 and J is TRBJ1-1; D remains ambiguous. The V and J ends lost 5 bases and 1 base respectively, with 11 bases between them. The germline CDR1 and CDR2 sequences are LNHNV and YYDKDF (reference sequence). The CDR3 extends over 14 amino acids. The CDR3 reads CATSPGLQNTEAFF. The CDR3, as DNA: TGTGCCACCAGCCCAGGCCTGCAGAACACTGAAGCTTTCTTT.